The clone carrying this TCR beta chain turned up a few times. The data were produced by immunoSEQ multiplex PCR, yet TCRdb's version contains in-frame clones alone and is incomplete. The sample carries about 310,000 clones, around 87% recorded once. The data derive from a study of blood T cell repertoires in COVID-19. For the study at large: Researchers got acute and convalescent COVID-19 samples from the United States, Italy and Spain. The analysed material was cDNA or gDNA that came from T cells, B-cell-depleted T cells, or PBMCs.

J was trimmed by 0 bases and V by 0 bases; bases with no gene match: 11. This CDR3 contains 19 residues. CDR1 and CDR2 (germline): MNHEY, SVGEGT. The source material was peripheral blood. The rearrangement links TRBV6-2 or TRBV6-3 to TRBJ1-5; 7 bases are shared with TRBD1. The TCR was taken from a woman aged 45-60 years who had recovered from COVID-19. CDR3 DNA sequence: TGTGCCAGCAGTTACTCAATCCCCGGGACAGAGCATAGCAATCAGCCCCAGCATTTT. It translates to CASSYSIPGTEHSNQPQHF.